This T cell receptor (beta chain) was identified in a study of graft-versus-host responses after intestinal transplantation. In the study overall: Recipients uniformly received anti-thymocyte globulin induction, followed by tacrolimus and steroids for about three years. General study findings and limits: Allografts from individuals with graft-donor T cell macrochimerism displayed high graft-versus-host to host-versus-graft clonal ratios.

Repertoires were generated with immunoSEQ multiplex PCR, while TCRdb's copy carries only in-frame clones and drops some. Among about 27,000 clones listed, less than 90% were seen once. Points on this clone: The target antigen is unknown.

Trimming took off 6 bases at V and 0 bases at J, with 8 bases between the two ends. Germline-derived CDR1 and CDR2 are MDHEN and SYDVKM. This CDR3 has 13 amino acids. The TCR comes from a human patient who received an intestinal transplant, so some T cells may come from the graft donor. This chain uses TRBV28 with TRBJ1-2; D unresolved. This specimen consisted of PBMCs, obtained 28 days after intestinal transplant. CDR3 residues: CASSLDTNYGYTF. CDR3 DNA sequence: TGTGCCAGCAGCCTCGACACTAACTATGGCTACACCTTC.